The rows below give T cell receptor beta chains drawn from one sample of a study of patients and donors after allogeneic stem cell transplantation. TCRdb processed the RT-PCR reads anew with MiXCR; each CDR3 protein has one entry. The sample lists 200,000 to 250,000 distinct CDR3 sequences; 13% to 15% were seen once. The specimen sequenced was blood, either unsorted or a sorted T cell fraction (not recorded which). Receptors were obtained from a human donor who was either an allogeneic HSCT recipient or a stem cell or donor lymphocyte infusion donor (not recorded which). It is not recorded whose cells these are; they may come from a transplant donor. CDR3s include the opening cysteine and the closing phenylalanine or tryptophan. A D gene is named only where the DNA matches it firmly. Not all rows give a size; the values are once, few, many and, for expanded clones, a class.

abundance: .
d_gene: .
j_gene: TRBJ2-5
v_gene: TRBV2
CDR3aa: CASSVKRETQYF
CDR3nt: TGTGCCAGCAGTGTTAAGCGCGAGACCCAGTACTTC

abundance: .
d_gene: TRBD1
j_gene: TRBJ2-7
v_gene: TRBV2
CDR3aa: CASIIDRGPYEQYF
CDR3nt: TGTGCCAGCATTATAGACAGGGGACCGTACGAGCAGTACTTC

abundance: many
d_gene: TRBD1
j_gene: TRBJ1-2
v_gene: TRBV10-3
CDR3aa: CAISESRDRDLGGYTF
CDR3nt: TGTGCCATCAGTGAGTCTCGGGACAGGGATCTCGGTGGCTACACCTTC

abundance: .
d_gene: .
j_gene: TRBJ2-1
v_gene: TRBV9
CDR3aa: CASSVQGREQFF
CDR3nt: TGTGCCAGCAGCGTACAGGGAAGAGAGCAGTTCTTC

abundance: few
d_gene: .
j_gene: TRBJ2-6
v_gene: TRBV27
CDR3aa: CASSPRVFSGANVLTF
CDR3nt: TGTGCCAGCAGTCCACGCGTATTCTCTGGGGCCAACGTCCTGACTTTC

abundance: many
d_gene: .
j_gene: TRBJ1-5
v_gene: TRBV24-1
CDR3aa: CATSDGRGSNQPQHF
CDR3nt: TGTGCCACCAGTGATGGGCGGGGATCTAATCAGCCCCAGCATTTT

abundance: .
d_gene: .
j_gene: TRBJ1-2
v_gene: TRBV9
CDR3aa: CASSVRDGSRGGYTF
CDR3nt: TGTGCCAGCAGCGTTAGGGACGGCTCGAGAGGGGGCTACACCTTC

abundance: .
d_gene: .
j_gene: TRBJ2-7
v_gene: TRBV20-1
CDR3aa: CSARGAASYEQYF
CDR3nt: TGCAGTGCCCGGGGAGCGGCTTCCTACGAGCAGTACTTC

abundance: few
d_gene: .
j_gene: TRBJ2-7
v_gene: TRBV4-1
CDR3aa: CASSQGFTYEQYF
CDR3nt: TGCGCCAGCAGCCAAGGTTTCACGTACGAGCAGTACTTC

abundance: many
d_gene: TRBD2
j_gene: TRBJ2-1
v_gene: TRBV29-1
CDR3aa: CSVGKGLGNNEQFF
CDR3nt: TGCAGCGTTGGGAAGGGACTAGGGAACAATGAGCAGTTCTTC

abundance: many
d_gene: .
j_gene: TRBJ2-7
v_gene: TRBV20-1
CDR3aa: CSARDRRPGSYEQYF
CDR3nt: TGCAGTGCTAGAGATCGTAGGCCAGGGTCGTACGAGCAGTACTTC

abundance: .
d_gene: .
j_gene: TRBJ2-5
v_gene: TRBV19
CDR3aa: CASSTGQLGTQYF
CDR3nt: TGTGCCAGTAGTACCGGACAGTTGGGGACCCAGTACTTC

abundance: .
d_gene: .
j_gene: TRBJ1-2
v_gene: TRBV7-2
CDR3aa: CASSISTKNYGYTF
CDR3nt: TGTGCCAGCAGCATCTCCACAAAGAACTATGGCTACACCTTC

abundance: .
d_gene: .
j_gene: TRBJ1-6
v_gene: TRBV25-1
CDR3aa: CASSAVQGNNNSPLHF
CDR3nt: TGTGCCAGCAGTGCGGTCCAGGGAAACAATAATTCACCCCTCCACTTT

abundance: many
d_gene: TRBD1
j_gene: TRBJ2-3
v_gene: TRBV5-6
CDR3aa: CASSPAPGQGAADTQYF
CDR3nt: TGTGCCAGCAGCCCGGCTCCGGGACAGGGGGCCGCAGATACGCAGTATTTT

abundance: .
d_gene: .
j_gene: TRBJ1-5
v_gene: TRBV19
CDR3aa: CASSWGDSSQPQHF
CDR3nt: TGTGCCAGTAGTTGGGGCGACAGCTCCCAGCCCCAGCATTTT

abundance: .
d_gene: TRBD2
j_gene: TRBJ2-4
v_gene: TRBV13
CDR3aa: CASSSPAGGAKNIQYF
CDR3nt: TGTGCCAGCAGCTCGCCCGCCGGGGGGGCCAAAAACATTCAGTACTTC

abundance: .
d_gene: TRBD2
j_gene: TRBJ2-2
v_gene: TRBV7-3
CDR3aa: CASSWTSGINTGELFF
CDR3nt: TGTGCCAGCAGCTGGACTAGCGGGATTAACACCGGGGAGCTGTTTTTT

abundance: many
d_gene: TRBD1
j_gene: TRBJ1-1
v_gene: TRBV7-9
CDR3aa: CASSRLEGATGAFF
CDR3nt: TGTGCCAGCAGCCGCCTGGAGGGGGCAACGGGAGCTTTCTTT

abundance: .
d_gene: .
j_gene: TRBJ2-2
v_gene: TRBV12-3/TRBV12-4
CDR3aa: CASSAGLSGELFF
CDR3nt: TGTGCCAGCAGTGCAGGACTCTCCGGGGAGCTGTTTTTT

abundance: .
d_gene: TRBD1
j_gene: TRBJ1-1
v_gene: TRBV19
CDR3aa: CASSLATTGRTEAFF
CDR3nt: TGTGCCAGTAGTCTTGCGACGACAGGGCGCACTGAAGCTTTCTTT